The present entry profiles one T cell receptor beta chain with its context. Its antigen remains unidentified. This record belongs to a study of response to subunit inactivated influenza vaccine. Germline V gene lookup returns CDR1 SEHNR and CDR2 FQNEAQ (reference sequence). The CDR3 runs 12 residues. Trimming pared 3 bases from V and 6 bases from J, leaving 9 bases between. One entry per CDR3 protein, called by TCRdb with MiXCR from the RT-PCR reads. The top ten hold roughly a tenth of the sample, which has around 200,000 distinct CDR3 sequences, about 9% seen once. Study results and limitations: Only a handful of new T cells, the authors suggested, are recruited with each seasonal influenza vaccination.

This chain uses TRBV7-9 with TRBJ2-7, with D possibly matching TRBD1 (5 bases). The sequence came from a man aged 50 to 60 who received an inactivated influenza vaccine. The material sequenced was non-naive T cells sorted from PBMCs, taken on the day of vaccination. The CDR3 DNA reads TGTGCCAGCAGCTTCCCCAGGGCCGAGCAGTACTTC. It codes for CASSFPRAEQYF.